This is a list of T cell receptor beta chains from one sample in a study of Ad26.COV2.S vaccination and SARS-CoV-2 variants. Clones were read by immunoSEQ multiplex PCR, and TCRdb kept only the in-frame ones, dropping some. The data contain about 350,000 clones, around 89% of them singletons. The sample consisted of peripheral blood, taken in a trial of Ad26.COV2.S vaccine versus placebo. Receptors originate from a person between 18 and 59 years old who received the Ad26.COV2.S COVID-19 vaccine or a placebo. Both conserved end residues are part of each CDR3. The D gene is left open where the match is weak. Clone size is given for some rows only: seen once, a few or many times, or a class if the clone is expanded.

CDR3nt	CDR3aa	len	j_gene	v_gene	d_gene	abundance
TGTGCCTGGAGTGTACGTGAAAAACTGTTTTTT	CAWSVREKLFF	11	TRBJ1-4	TRBV30	.	.
TGTGCCAGCAGTGAATTAGCGGGAGCTCACGAGCAGTACTTC	CASSELAGAHEQYF	14	TRBJ2-7	TRBV2	TRBD2	.
TGTGCCTGGAGCCGAGATACCGCGTACAATGAGCAGTTCTTC	CAWSRDTAYNEQFF	14	TRBJ2-1	TRBV30	.	.
TGTGCCAGCAGCCCCCGGGGCCATGAGCAGTTCTTC	CASSPRGHEQFF	12	TRBJ2-1	TRBV3-1/TRBV3-2	.	.
TGTGCCAGCAGTGCCAGCTTCAATCAGCCCCAGCATTTT	CASSASFNQPQHF	13	TRBJ1-5	TRBV2	.	.
TGTGCCAGCAGCTTGGGAGCCGTCCCCGAGCAGTACTTC	CASSLGAVPEQYF	13	TRBJ2-7	TRBV5-6	.	.
TGTGCCACCAGCACAGCCGGGACAGGTGATGAGCAGTTCTTC	CATSTAGTGDEQFF	14	TRBJ2-1	TRBV15	TRBD1	.
TGTGCCAGCAGTTACTTCGGCCCTGAAGCTTTCTTT	CASSYFGPEAFF	12	TRBJ1-1	TRBV6-2/TRBV6-3	.	once
TGTGCCAGCAGCTTAGGATTAGCAGCGGGCACAGATACGCAGTATTTT	CASSLGLAAGTDTQYF	16	TRBJ2-3	TRBV7-9	.	.
TGTGCCAGCAGACCTCAGGGAGGGAGCAATCAGCCCCAGCATTTT	CASRPQGGSNQPQHF	15	TRBJ1-5	TRBV6-5	.	.
TGTGCCAGCAGCTTGGGCCCCGGGACAGGGGGAAATGAGCAGTTCTTC	CASSLGPGTGGNEQFF	16	TRBJ2-1	TRBV5-5	TRBD1	once
TGTGCCACCAGTGAGCTGGGTCGTCGGGGGGCTTCCTACAATGAGCAGTTCTTC	CATSELGRRGASYNEQFF	18	TRBJ2-1	TRBV24-1	.	.